Listed here are 7 T cell receptor beta chains from one sample, sequenced in a study of cytomegalovirus exposure and HLA in healthy donors. The PCR employed 60 Vbeta primers together with 13 Jbeta primers. Repertoires were generated with immunoSEQ multiplex PCR, while TCRdb's copy carries only in-frame clones and drops some. The sample lists 90,000 to 150,000 clones, 60% to 80% occurring once. The sample taken for sequencing was PBMCs. The receptors were sampled from a man aged 45 to 65 in good health and CMV-seropositive.

This chain uses TRBV7-9 with TRBJ2-7, with 7 bases aligning to TRBD2. CDR3 length: 14 amino acids. CDR1 SEHNR and CDR2 FQNEAQ come from the germline V gene (reference sequence). Germline trimming cut 1 base from V and 3 bases from J; bases unmatched to any gene: 3. CDR3 residues: CASSLDASGYEQYF. CDR3 sequence (DNA): TGTGCCAGCAGCTTAGATGCTAGCGGCTACGAGCAGTACTTC.

This chain connects TRBV2 to TRBJ1-6; D not resolved. Per the germline V gene, CDR1 is SNHLY and CDR2 is FYNNEI. The CDR3 totals 13 residues. Trimming cost V 7 bases and J 9 bases, with 13 bases left between them. Here the CDR3 reads CASISLTGSPLHF. CDR3 in DNA: TGTGCCAGCATCAGCCTAACGGGTTCACCCCTCCACTTT.

The chain employs TRBV7-2 and TRBJ2-1, with a tentative D call TRBD1 (5 bases). Germline CDR1 reads SGHTA; CDR2 reads FQGNSA. Trimming took 5 bases from V and 0 from J, leaving 11 bases between them. The CDR3 sequence is 15 residues long. CDR3 in amino acids: CASSPDQGSYNEQFF. The DNA for the CDR3 is TGTGCCAGCAGCCCCGATCAGGGCTCCTACAATGAGCAGTTCTTC.

CDR3 sequence reads: CASSFRPGQGADTQYF. The CDR3 bases are TGTGCCAGCAGCTTTCGTCCGGGACAGGGGGCAGATACGCAGTATTTT. The chain carries TRBV11-2 and TRBJ2-3, with TRBD1 matching over 11 bases. Germline loops: CDR1 SGHAT, CDR2 FQNNGV. Germline trimming cut 3 bases from V and 4 bases from J; bases unmatched to any gene: 6. The CDR3 sequence is 16 residues long.

The V call is TRBV4-3, the J call TRBJ2-1; 8 nucleotides agree with TRBD2. CDR1 is LGHNA, CDR2 YSLEER, per germline. The CDR3 spans 16 residues. V shed 1 base, J shed 4 bases, and the junction held 6 bases outside the gene matches. Here the CDR3 reads CASSQVGSGGYNEQFF. In DNA, the CDR3 is TGCGCCAGCAGCCAAGTGGGCAGCGGGGGATACAATGAGCAGTTCTTC.

The chain recombines TRBV5-4 with TRBJ2-3; the match to TRBD1 covers 8 bases. This CDR3 is 15 amino acids long. The germline gives CDR1 SGHNT, CDR2 YYREEE (reference sequence). V gave up 5 bases and J gave up 5 bases; unmatched junction bases: 10. DNA for the CDR3: TGTGCCAGCAGTCCCGGGACAGGCTTCCTAGATACGCAGTATTTT. This codes for CASSPGTGFLDTQYF.

CDR3 in amino acids: CASSRTDFYGYTF. The CDR3 DNA follows: TGTGCCAGCAGTCGGACAGATTTCTATGGCTACACCTTC. The rearrangement joins TRBV7-2 to TRBJ1-2; D is possibly TRBD1 (6 bases). Between the trimmed V and J ends, which lost 6 bases and 4 bases, there was a span of 12 bases. This CDR3 spans 13 amino acids. Per germline, CDR1 SGHTA and CDR2 FQGNSA.